These T cell receptor beta chains were read from a single sample in a study of persistence of HIV-infected CD4 T cells. Using immunoSEQ multiplex PCR, the repertoire was profiled, and TCRdb retains in-frame clones only, with some absent. The table has tens of thousands of clones, about 81% seen once. These receptors have no known antigen. This sample comprised CD4+ T cells sorted from PBMCs after approximately 20-hour stimulation, obtained from a patient who received antiretroviral therapy. Receptors were obtained from an adult man with HIV who was CMV-seropositive. The CDR3 runs from the conserved cysteine through the conserved F or W. Each record gives: V gene, D gene, clone size, J gene, CDR3 protein, CDR3 DNA. D genes are given only for firm matches. The size field is filled for only some rows; it gives once, few, many or a size class.

v_call: TRBV3-1/TRBV3-2
d_call: TRBD2
clone_size: NA
j_call: TRBJ2-7
cdr3_aa: CASSPRVVAGRYEQYF
cdr3_nt: TGTGCCAGCAGCCCAAGGGTGGTAGCGGGACGTTACGAGCAGTACTTC

v_call: TRBV24-1
d_call: NA
clone_size: NA
j_call: TRBJ2-1
cdr3_aa: CATSDSRSGAGSSYNEQFF
cdr3_nt: TGTGCCACCAGTGATTCCCGTTCAGGGGCGGGGAGCTCCTACAATGAGCAGTTCTTC

v_call: TRBV6-6
d_call: NA
clone_size: NA
j_call: TRBJ1-5
cdr3_aa: CASRRLVADQPQHF
cdr3_nt: TGTGCCAGCAGGCGACTGGTAGCGGATCAGCCCCAGCATTTT

v_call: TRBV5-6
d_call: NA
clone_size: NA
j_call: TRBJ2-5
cdr3_aa: CASSFRAGGETQYF
cdr3_nt: TGTGCCAGCAGCTTCAGGGCGGGCGGTGAGACCCAGTACTTC

v_call: TRBV7-9
d_call: NA
clone_size: NA
j_call: TRBJ1-4
cdr3_aa: CASSPPLGVKEKLFF
cdr3_nt: TGTGCCAGCAGCCCCCCATTGGGGGTTAAAGAAAAACTGTTTTTT

v_call: TRBV18
d_call: NA
clone_size: NA
j_call: TRBJ1-4
cdr3_aa: CASSPPTVGREKLFF
cdr3_nt: TGTGCCAGCTCACCACCGACAGTTGGGCGTGAAAAACTGTTTTTT

v_call: TRBV5-6
d_call: NA
clone_size: NA
j_call: TRBJ1-5
cdr3_aa: CASSLTGNNQPQHF
cdr3_nt: TGTGCCAGCAGCTTGACAGGGAACAATCAGCCCCAGCATTTT

v_call: TRBV19
d_call: TRBD2
clone_size: NA
j_call: TRBJ2-1
cdr3_aa: CASSPNSGRAPNEQFF
cdr3_nt: TGTGCCAGTAGTCCGAATAGCGGGAGGGCTCCCAATGAGCAGTTCTTC

v_call: TRBV11-1
d_call: NA
clone_size: NA
j_call: TRBJ2-4
cdr3_aa: CASSGQQRAKNIQYF
cdr3_nt: TGTGCCAGCAGCGGTCAGCAGCGGGCCAAAAACATTCAGTACTTC

v_call: TRBV30
d_call: TRBD2
clone_size: NA
j_call: TRBJ2-3
cdr3_aa: CAWSVTRRLAGGPSTDTQYF
cdr3_nt: TGTGCCTGGAGTGTAACGCGGCGTCTAGCGGGGGGGCCGAGCACAGATACGCAGTATTTT

v_call: TRBV27
d_call: NA
clone_size: NA
j_call: TRBJ1-6
cdr3_aa: CASSPPGGYSPLHF
cdr3_nt: TGTGCCAGCAGTCCCCCCGGGGGTTATTCACCCCTCCACTTT

v_call: TRBV18
d_call: NA
clone_size: NA
j_call: TRBJ1-5
cdr3_aa: CASSPSRDQPQHF
cdr3_nt: TGTGCCAGCTCACCAAGCAGAGATCAGCCCCAGCATTTT

v_call: TRBV12-5
d_call: NA
clone_size: NA
j_call: TRBJ2-2
cdr3_aa: CASGLDMKELFF
cdr3_nt: TGTGCTAGTGGTTTGGATATGAAGGAGCTGTTTTTT

v_call: TRBV18
d_call: NA
clone_size: NA
j_call: TRBJ2-3
cdr3_aa: CASSPGGFTDTQYF
cdr3_nt: TGTGCCAGCTCACCAGGGGGTTTCACAGATACGCAGTATTTT

v_call: TRBV18
d_call: TRBD1
clone_size: NA
j_call: TRBJ2-7
cdr3_aa: CASSPPGQGGEQYF
cdr3_nt: TGTGCCAGCTCACCTCCGGGACAGGGAGGCGAGCAGTACTTC

v_call: TRBV7-9
d_call: TRBD1
clone_size: once
j_call: TRBJ2-7
cdr3_aa: CASSSIDRGSPYEQYF
cdr3_nt: TGTGCCAGCAGCTCTATCGACAGGGGTTCCCCTTACGAGCAGTACTTC

v_call: TRBV15
d_call: NA
clone_size: NA
j_call: TRBJ2-3
cdr3_aa: CATRRGSGDTQYF
cdr3_nt: TGTGCCACCCGCAGGGGCTCAGGAGATACGCAGTATTTT

v_call: TRBV2
d_call: NA
clone_size: few
j_call: TRBJ1-5
cdr3_aa: CASSELDGQPQHF
cdr3_nt: TGTGCCAGCAGTGAACTGGACGGCCAGCCCCAGCATTTT

v_call: TRBV4-3
d_call: NA
clone_size: NA
j_call: TRBJ1-2
cdr3_aa: CASSPWTAGKNYGYTF
cdr3_nt: TGCGCCAGCAGCCCGTGGACAGCCGGGAAGAACTATGGCTACACCTTC

v_call: TRBV13
d_call: NA
clone_size: NA
j_call: TRBJ2-1
cdr3_aa: CASSPGNPTSGYNEQFF
cdr3_nt: TGTGCCAGCAGCCCAGGGAACCCAACCTCCGGATACAATGAGCAGTTCTTC

v_call: TRBV18
d_call: NA
clone_size: NA
j_call: TRBJ2-7
cdr3_aa: CASSPPGGGYEQYF
cdr3_nt: TGTGCCAGCTCACCACCGGGGGGAGGCTACGAGCAGTACTTC

v_call: TRBV4-1
d_call: TRBD1
clone_size: NA
j_call: TRBJ2-7
cdr3_aa: CASSQAGGTGGYEQYF
cdr3_nt: TGCGCCAGCAGCCAAGCAGGCGGGACAGGGGGCTACGAGCAGTACTTC

v_call: TRBV7-3
d_call: TRBD2
clone_size: NA
j_call: TRBJ2-5
cdr3_aa: CASSSGLAGQETQYF
cdr3_nt: TGTGCCAGCAGCTCCGGACTAGCGGGCCAAGAGACCCAGTACTTC

v_call: TRBV5-1
d_call: NA
clone_size: once
j_call: TRBJ1-3
cdr3_aa: CASSLGTDSGNTIYF
cdr3_nt: TGCGCCAGCAGCTTGGGGACAGACTCTGGAAACACCATATATTTT

v_call: TRBV18
d_call: NA
clone_size: NA
j_call: TRBJ2-3
cdr3_aa: CASSPTRTSTDTQYF
cdr3_nt: TGTGCCAGCTCCCCGACAAGAACTAGCACAGATACGCAGTATTTT

v_call: TRBV15
d_call: TRBD2
clone_size: NA
j_call: TRBJ2-5
cdr3_aa: CATRPGTKGLAGGETQYF
cdr3_nt: TGTGCCACCAGGCCCGGGACAAAGGGACTAGCGGGAGGGGAGACCCAGTACTTC

v_call: TRBV4-3
d_call: NA
clone_size: NA
j_call: TRBJ2-3
cdr3_aa: CASSQDVRADTQYF
cdr3_nt: TGCGCCAGCAGCCAAGATGTGAGGGCGGATACGCAGTATTTT

v_call: TRBV5-1
d_call: NA
clone_size: NA
j_call: TRBJ1-4
cdr3_aa: CASRGTTNEKLFF
cdr3_nt: TGCGCCAGCAGGGGAACGACTAATGAAAAACTGTTTTTT

v_call: TRBV19
d_call: NA
clone_size: NA
j_call: TRBJ2-6
cdr3_aa: CASSIKGSGANVLTF
cdr3_nt: TGTGCCAGTAGTATTAAGGGCTCTGGGGCCAACGTCCTGACTTTC

v_call: TRBV11-1
d_call: NA
clone_size: once
j_call: TRBJ2-5
cdr3_aa: CASSQGGGKTQYF
cdr3_nt: TGTGCCAGCAGCCAAGGGGGGGGGAAGACCCAGTACTTC

v_call: TRBV30
d_call: NA
clone_size: NA
j_call: TRBJ2-3
cdr3_aa: CAWKLELASDTQYF
cdr3_nt: TGTGCCTGGAAACTAGAGCTAGCGTCGGATACGCAGTATTTT

v_call: TRBV18
d_call: TRBD2
clone_size: NA
j_call: TRBJ2-1
cdr3_aa: CASSPTGTSGYNEQFF
cdr3_nt: TGTGCCAGCTCACCAACCGGGACTAGCGGCTACAATGAGCAGTTCTTC

v_call: TRBV7-2
d_call: NA
clone_size: NA
j_call: TRBJ2-7
cdr3_aa: CASSSNRASYEQYF
cdr3_nt: TGTGCCAGCAGCTCGAACCGGGCCTCCTACGAGCAGTACTTC

v_call: TRBV20-1
d_call: NA
clone_size: NA
j_call: TRBJ2-5
cdr3_aa: CSAGEDETQYF
cdr3_nt: TGCAGTGCGGGAGAGGACGAGACCCAGTACTTC

v_call: TRBV24-1
d_call: TRBD1
clone_size: NA
j_call: TRBJ2-1
cdr3_aa: CATSHVQGNEQFF
cdr3_nt: TGTGCCACCAGTCATGTACAGGGGAATGAGCAGTTCTTC

v_call: TRBV18
d_call: TRBD1
clone_size: NA
j_call: TRBJ1-6
cdr3_aa: CASSSTGDSPLHF
cdr3_nt: TGTGCCAGCTCATCGACAGGGGATTCACCCCTCCACTTT